The sequence of this TCR beta chain was determined in a study of blood T cell repertoires in COVID-19. Overall study context: The United States, Italy and Spain supplied acute and convalescent COVID-19 samples. T cells, B-cell-depleted T cells, or PBMCs provided the cDNA or gDNA that served as material.

Trimming left V 3 bases short and J 6 bases short, with 13 bases between. This CDR3 is built from 13 residues. CDR1 is SGHTS, CDR2 YDEGEE, per germline. In the source study's methods: Amplified reference gene primers provided the basis for estimating nucleated cell counts. Method: immunoSEQ multiplex PCR; TCRdb's copy keeps in-frame clones and lacks some. From that table come the V and J calls and clone size; the DNA was used to work out D and trimming. The sample includes about 66,000 clones, roughly nine tenths seen only once; the top ten take about 7.9%. The chain carries TRBV5-8 and TRBJ2-7; D unclear. The sample taken for sequencing was peripheral blood. The sequence came from a human donor in a cohort sampled during active COVID-19. The DNA of the CDR3 is TGTGCCAGCAGCTACAACAGCCCCTCCGAGCAGTACTTC. Residues: CASSYNSPSEQYF. Using reference TRBV5-8 and TRBJ2-7 for the parts outside the CDR3, the full variable domain is EAGVTQSPTHLIKTRGQQATLRCSPISGHTSVYWYQQALGLGLQFLLWYDEGEERNRGNFPPRFSGRQFPNYSSELNVNALELEDSALYLCASSYNSPSEQYFGPGTRLTVT.